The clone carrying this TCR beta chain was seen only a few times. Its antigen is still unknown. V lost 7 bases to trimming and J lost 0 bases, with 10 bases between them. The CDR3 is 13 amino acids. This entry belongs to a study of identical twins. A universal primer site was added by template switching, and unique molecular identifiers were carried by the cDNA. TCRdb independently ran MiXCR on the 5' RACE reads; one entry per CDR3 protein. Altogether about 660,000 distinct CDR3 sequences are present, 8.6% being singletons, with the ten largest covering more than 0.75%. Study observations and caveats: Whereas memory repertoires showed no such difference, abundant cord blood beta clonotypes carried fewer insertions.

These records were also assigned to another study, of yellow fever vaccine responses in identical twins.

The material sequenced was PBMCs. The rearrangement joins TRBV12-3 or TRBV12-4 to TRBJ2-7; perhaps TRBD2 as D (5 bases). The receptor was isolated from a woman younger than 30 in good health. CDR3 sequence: CASTVGGSYEQYF. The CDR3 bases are TGTGCCAGCACCGTAGGAGGCTCCTACGAGCAGTACTTC.